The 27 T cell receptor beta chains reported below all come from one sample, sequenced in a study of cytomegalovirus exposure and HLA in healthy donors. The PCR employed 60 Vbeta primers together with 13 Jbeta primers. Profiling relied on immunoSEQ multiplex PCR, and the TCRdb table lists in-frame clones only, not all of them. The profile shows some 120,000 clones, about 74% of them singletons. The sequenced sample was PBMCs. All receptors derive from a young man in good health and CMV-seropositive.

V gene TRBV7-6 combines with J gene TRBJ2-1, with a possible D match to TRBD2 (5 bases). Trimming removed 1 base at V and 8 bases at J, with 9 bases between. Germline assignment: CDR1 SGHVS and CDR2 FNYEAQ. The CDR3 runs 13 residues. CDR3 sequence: CASSLGPEDEQFF. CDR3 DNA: TGTGCCAGCAGCTTAGGGCCGGAGGATGAGCAGTTCTTC.

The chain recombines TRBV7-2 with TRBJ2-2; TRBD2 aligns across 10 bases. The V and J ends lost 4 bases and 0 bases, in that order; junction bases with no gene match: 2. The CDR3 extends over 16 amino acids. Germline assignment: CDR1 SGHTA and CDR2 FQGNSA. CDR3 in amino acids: CASSWSGGANTGELFF. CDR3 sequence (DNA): TGTGCCAGCAGCTGGAGCGGGGGGGCGAACACCGGGGAGCTGTTTTTT.

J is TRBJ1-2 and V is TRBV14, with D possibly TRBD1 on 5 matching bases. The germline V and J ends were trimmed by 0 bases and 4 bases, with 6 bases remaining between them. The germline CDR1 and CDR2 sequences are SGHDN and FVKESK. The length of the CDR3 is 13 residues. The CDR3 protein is CASSQDRAYGYTF. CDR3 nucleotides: TGTGCCAGCAGCCAAGACAGGGCCTATGGCTACACCTTC. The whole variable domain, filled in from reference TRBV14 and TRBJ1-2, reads EAGVTQFPSHSVIEKGQTVTLRCDPISGHDNLYWYRRVMGKEIKFLLHFVKESKQDESGMPNNRFLAERTGGTYSTLKVQPAELEDSGVYFCASSQDRAYGYTFGSGTRLTVV.

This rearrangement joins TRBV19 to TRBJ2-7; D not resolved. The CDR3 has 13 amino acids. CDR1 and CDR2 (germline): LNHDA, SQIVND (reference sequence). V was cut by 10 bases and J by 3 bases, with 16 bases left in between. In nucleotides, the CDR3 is TGTGCCACATCCCCGACTTATAACTACGAGCAGTACTTC. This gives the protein CATSPTYNYEQYF. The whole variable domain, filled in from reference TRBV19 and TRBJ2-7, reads DGGITQSPKYLFRKEGQNVTLSCEQNLNHDAMYWYRQDPGQGLRLIYYSQIVNDFQKGDIAEGYSVSREKKESFPLTVTSAQKNPTAFYLCATSPTYNYEQYFGPGTRLTVT.

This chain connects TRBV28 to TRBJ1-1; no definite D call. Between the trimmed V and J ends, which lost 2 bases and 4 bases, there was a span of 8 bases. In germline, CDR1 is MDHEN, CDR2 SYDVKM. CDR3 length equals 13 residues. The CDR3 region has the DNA TGTGCCAGCAGTTTACGGTACGGCACTGAAGCTTTCTTT. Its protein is CASSLRYGTEAFF.

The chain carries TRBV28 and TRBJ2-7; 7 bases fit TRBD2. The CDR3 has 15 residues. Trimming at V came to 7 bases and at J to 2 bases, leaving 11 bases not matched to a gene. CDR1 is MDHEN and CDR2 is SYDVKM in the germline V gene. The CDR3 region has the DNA TGTGCCAGCACTGGTACTAGCGCCGGCACCTACGAGCAGTACTTC. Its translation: CASTGTSAGTYEQYF.

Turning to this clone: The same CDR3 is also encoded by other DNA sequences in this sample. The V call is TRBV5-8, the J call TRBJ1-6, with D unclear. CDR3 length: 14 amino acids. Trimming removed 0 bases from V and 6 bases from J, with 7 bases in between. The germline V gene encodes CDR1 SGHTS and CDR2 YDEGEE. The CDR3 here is CASSLGRGNSPLHF. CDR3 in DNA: TGTGCCAGCAGCTTGGGCAGAGGTAATTCACCCCTCCACTTT. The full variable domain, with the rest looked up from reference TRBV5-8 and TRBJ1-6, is EAGVTQSPTHLIKTRGQQATLRCSPISGHTSVYWYQQALGLGLQFLLWYDEGEERNRGNFPPRFSGRQFPNYSSELNVNALELEDSALYLCASSLGRGNSPLHFGNGTRLTVT.

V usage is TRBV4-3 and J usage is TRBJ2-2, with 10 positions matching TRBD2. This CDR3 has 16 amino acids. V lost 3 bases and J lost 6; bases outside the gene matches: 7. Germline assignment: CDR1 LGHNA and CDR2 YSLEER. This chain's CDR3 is CASSQLAGEYAGELFF. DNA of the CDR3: TGCGCCAGCAGCCAGCTAGCGGGGGAATACGCCGGGGAGCTGTTTTTT.

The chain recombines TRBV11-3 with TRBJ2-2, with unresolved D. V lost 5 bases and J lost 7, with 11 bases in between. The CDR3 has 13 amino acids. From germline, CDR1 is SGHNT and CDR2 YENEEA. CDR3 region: CASSLGPSGELFF. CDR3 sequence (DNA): TGTGCCAGCAGCCTGGGTCCTAGCGGGGAGCTGTTTTTT. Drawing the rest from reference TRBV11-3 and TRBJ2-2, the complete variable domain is EAGVVQSPRYKIIEKKQPVAFWCNPISGHNTLYWYLQNLGQGPELLIRYENEEAVDDSQLPKDRFSAERLKGVDSTLKIQPAELGDSAVYLCASSLGPSGELFFGEGSRLTVL.

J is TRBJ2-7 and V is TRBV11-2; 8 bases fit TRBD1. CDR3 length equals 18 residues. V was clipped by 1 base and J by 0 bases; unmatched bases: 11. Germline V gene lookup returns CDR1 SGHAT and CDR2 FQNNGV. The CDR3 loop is CASSLGDRRTRSSYEQYF. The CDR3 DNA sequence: TGTGCCAGCAGCTTAGGGGACAGGCGTACTAGGAGCTCCTACGAGCAGTACTTC.

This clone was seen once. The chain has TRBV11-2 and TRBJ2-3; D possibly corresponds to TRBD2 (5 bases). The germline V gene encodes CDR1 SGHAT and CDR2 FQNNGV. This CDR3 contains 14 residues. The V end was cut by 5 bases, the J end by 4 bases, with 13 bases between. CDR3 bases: TGTGCCAGCAGCACCGTCCTAGCCGCAGATACGCAGTATTTT. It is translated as CASSTVLAADTQYF.

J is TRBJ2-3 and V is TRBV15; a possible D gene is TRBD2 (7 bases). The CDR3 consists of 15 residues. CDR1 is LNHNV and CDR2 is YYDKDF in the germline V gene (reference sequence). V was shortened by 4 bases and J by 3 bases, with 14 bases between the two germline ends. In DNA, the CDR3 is TGTGCCACCAGCACGGCGGGGGCAGGTACAGATACGCAGTATTTT. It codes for CATSTAGAGTDTQYF.

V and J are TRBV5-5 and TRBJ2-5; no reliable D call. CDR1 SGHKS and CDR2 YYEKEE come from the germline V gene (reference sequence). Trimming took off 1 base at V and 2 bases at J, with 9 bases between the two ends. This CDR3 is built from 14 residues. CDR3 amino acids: CASSLMSRQETQYF. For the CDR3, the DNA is TGTGCCAGCAGCTTGATGAGCAGGCAAGAGACCCAGTACTTC.

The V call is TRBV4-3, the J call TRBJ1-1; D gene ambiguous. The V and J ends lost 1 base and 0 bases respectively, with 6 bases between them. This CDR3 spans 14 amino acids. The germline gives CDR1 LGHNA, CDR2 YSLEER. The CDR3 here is CASSQGSLNTEAFF. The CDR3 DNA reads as TGCGCCAGCAGCCAAGGCAGTCTGAACACTGAAGCTTTCTTT.

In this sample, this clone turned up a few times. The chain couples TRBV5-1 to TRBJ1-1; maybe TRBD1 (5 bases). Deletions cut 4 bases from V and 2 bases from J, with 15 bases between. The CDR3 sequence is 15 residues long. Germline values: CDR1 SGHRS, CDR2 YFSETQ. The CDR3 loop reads CASSAVAGRNTEAFF. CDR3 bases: TGCGCCAGCAGCGCTGTGGCAGGGCGTAACACTGAAGCTTTCTTT.

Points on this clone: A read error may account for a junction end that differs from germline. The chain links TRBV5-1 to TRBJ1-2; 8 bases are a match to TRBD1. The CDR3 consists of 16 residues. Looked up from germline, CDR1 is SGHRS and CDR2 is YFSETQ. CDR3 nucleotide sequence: TGCGCCAGCAGCTATGGACAGGGAAGACGGGACTATGGCTACCCCTTC. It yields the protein CASSYGQGRRDYGYPF.

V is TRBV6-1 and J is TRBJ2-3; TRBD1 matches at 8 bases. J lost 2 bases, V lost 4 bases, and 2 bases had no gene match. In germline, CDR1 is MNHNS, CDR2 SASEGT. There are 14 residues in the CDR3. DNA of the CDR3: TGTGCCAGCAGTGGGACAGGGTCCACAGATACGCAGTATTTT. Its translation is CASSGTGSTDTQYF.

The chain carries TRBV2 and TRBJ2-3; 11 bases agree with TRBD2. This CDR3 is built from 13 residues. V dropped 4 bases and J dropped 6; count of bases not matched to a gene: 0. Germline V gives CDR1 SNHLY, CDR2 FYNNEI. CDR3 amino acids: CASSGLAGDTQYF. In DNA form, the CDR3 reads TGTGCCAGCAGTGGACTAGCGGGGGATACGCAGTATTTT. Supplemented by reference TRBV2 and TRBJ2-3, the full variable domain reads EPEVTQTPSHQVTQMGQEVILRCVPISNHLYFYWYRQILGQKVEFLVSFYNNEISEKSEIFDDQFSVERPDGSNFTLKIRSTKLEDSAMYFCASSGLAGDTQYFGPGTRLTVL.

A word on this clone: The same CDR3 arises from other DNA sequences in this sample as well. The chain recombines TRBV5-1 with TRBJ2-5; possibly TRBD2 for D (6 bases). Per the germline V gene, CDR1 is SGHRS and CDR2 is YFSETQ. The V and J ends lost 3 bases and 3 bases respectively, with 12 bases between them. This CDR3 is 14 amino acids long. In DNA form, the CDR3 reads TGCGCCAGCAGCTGGGGGGTTTCGAAAGAGACCCAGTACTTC. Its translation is CASSWGVSKETQYF.

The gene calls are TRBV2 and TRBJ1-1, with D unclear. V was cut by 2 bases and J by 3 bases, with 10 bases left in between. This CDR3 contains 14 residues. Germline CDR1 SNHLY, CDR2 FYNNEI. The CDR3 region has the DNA TGTGCCAGCAGTGAAATGGCCGCTTACACTGAAGCTTTCTTT. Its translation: CASSEMAAYTEAFF.

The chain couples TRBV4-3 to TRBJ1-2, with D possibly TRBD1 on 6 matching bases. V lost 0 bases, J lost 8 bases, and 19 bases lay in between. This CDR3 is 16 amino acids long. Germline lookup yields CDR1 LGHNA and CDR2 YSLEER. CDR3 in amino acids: CASSQDHAGALFGYTF. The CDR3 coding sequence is TGCGCCAGCAGCCAAGATCACGCAGGGGCATTGTTCGGCTACACCTTC.

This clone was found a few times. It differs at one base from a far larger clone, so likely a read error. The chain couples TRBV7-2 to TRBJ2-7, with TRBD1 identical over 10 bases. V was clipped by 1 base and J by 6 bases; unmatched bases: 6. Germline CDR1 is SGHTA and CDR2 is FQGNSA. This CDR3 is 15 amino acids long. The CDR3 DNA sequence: TGTGCCAGCAGCTTAGATGGGACAGGGGTGGGCGAGCAGTACTTC. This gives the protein CASSLDGTGVGEQYF.

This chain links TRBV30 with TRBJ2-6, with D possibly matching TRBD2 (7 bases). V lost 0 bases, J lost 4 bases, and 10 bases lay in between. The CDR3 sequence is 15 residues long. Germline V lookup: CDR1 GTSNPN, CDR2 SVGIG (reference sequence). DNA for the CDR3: TGTGCCTGGAGTGTAGGGGGGGCGGGGGCCAACGTCCTGACTTTC. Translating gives CAWSVGGAGANVLTF.

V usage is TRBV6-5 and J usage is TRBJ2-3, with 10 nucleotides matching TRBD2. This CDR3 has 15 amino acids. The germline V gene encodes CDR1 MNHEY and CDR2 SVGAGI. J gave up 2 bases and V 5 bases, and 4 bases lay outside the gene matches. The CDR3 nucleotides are TGTGCCAGCAGTCAGCGGGGGGGCTTCACAGATACGCAGTATTTT. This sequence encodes CASSQRGGFTDTQYF.

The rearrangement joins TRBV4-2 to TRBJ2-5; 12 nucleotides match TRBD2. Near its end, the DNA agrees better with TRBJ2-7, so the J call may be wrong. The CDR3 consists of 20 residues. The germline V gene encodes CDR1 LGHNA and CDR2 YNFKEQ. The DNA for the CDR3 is TGTGCCAGCAGCCAAGATGTGAGGAGCCTAGCGGGGGGGCGGGCCTACGAGCAGTACTTC. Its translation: CASSQDVRSLAGGRAYEQYF.

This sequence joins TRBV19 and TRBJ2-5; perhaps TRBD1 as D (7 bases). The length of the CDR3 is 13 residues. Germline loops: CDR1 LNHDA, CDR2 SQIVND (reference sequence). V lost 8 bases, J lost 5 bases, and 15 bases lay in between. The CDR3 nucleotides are TGTGCCAGTGGTGGAGGGGGCGCGGAGACCCAGTACTTC. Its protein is CASGGGGAETQYF.

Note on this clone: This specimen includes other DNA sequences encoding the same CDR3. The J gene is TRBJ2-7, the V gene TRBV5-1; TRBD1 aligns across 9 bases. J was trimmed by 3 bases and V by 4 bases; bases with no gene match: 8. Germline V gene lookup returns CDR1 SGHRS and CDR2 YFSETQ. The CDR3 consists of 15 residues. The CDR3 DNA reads TGCGCCAGCAGCCCGCTGACAGGGGGGGGCTACGAGCAGTACTTC. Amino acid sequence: CASSPLTGGGYEQYF.